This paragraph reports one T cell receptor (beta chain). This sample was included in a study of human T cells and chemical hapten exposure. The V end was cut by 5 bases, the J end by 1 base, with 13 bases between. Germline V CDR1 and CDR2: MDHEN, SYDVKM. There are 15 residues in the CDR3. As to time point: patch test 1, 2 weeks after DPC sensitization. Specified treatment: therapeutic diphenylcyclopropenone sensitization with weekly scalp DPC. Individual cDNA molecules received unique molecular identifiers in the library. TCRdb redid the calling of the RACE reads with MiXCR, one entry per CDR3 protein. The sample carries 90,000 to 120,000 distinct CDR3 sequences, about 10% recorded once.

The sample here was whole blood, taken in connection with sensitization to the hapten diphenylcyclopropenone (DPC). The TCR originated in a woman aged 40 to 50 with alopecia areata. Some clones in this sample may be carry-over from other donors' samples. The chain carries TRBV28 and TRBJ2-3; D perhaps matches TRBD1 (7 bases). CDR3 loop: CASSSTGEGTDTQYF. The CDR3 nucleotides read TGTGCCAGCAGTAGCACAGGGGAGGGCACAGATACGCAGTATTTT.